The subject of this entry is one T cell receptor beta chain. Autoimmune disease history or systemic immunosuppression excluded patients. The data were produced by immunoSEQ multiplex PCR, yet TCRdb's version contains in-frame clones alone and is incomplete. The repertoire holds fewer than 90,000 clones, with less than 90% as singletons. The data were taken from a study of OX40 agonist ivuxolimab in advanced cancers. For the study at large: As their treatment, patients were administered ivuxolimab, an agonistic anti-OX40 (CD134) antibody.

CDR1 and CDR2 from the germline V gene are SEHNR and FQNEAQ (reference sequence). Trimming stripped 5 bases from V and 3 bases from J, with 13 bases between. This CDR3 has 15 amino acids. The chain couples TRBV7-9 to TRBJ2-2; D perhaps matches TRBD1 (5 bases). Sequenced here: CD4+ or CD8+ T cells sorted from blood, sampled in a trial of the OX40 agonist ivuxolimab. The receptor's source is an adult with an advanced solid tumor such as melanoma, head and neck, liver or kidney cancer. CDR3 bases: TGTGCCAGCAGCGCCCGACCCAGGGACACCGGGGAGCTGTTTTTT. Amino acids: CASSARPRDTGELFF.